A single sample is the source of the 18 T cell receptor beta chains below, sequenced in a study of T cells in Graves' hyperthyroidism and ophthalmopathy. TCR beta CDR3 regions were amplified from RNA. The HTBI primer set was used in a first-round RT-PCR of the TCR CDR3. TCRdb re-derived calls from the multiplex PCR reads in MiXCR, one entry per CDR3 protein. The data show approximately 610,000 distinct CDR3 sequences, roughly a sixth seen once. Sequencing was done on a sample of blood. The receptors were sampled from a woman aged 18-29 years with Graves' hyperthyroidism.

This clonotype was detected only a few times. This chain links TRBV12-3 or TRBV12-4 with TRBJ2-1; unclear D gene. The CDR3 length is 13 residues. V dropped 3 bases and J dropped 4 bases, with 7 bases sitting between them. The CDR3 nucleotides are TGTGCCAGCAGTTTCGGCGTTTACAATGAGCAGTTCTTC. Translated, it gives CASSFGVYNEQFF.

There are many counts of this clonotype. The chain joins TRBV6-5 to TRBJ2-6; a possible D gene is TRBD1 (5 bases). The CDR3 is 19 amino acids. Trimming removed 0 bases at V and 0 bases at J, with 15 bases between. In germline, CDR1 is MNHEY, CDR2 SVGAGI. The CDR3 DNA reads as TGTGCCAGCAGTTACTCGTTAGGGGTCGACCTCTCTGGGGCCAACGTCCTGACTTTC. This codes for CASSYSLGVDLSGANVLTF.

This clonotype turned up a few times. The chain employs TRBV7-9 and TRBJ2-7; 9 bases are a match to TRBD1. Trimming at V came to 3 bases and at J to 4 bases, leaving 13 bases not matched to a gene. Germline CDR1 SEHNR, CDR2 FQNEAQ (reference sequence). This CDR3 region has 17 residues. CDR3 region: CASSLFVFGTGSYEQYF. The CDR3 bases are TGTGCCAGCAGCTTGTTTGTTTTTGGGACAGGGAGTTACGAGCAGTACTTC.

This clonotype was seen a handful of times. The genes are TRBV20-1 and TRBJ2-7; possibly TRBD1 for D (5 bases). Trimming pared 3 bases from V and 5 bases from J, leaving 14 bases between. Germline V gene lookup returns CDR1 DFQATT and CDR2 SNEGSKA (reference sequence). The CDR3 totals 13 residues. The CDR3 bases are TGCAGTGCTAGGCCCCGCAGGGCAGACGAGCAGTACTTC. It yields the protein CSARPRRADEQYF.

This clonotype was observed a few times. V gene TRBV20-1 combines with J gene TRBJ1-1; D possibly corresponds to TRBD1 (5 bases). The CDR3 runs 12 residues. The V gene lost 1 base and the J gene lost 4 bases, with 7 bases spanning the gap. Germline V lookup: CDR1 DFQATT, CDR2 SNEGSKA (reference sequence). Here the CDR3 DNA reads TGCAGTGCTAGAGTGGGGGGCACTGAAGCTTTCTTT. Translated: CSARVGGTEAFF.

The chain recombines TRBV15 with TRBJ2-1; TRBD2 aligns across 14 bases. In germline, CDR1 is LNHNV, CDR2 YYDKDF (reference sequence). Trimming at V came to 0 bases and at J to 8 bases, leaving 12 bases not matched to a gene. This CDR3 is built from 19 residues. CDR3 nucleotides: TGTGCCACCAGCAGAGATTTGGGGACTAGCGGGAGTGGTAAATATGAGCAGTTCTTC. Protein product: CATSRDLGTSGSGKYEQFF.

The chain has TRBV20-1 and TRBJ2-2; D ambiguous. Germline V gene lookup returns CDR1 DFQATT and CDR2 SNEGSKA (reference sequence). The CDR3 runs to 14 residues. Trimming took off 0 bases at V and 3 bases at J, with 8 bases between the two ends. For the CDR3, the DNA is TGCAGTGCTAGAGATCGCGCTCACACCGGGGAGCTGTTTTTT. Protein sequence: CSARDRAHTGELFF.

This clonotype showed up many times. The CDR3 DNA follows: TGTGCCAGCAGGGCGACAGGGGAGTATGGCTACACCTTC. Protein: CASRATGEYGYTF. V usage is TRBV12-3 or TRBV12-4 and J usage is TRBJ1-2; 8 bases fit TRBD1. J lost 5 bases, V lost 6 bases, and 5 bases had no gene match. This CDR3 is built from 13 residues.

At least ten counts were recorded for this clonotype. J is TRBJ2-2 and V is TRBV30; either TRBD1 or TRBD2 may supply D (6 bases each). The germline V gene encodes CDR1 GTSNPN and CDR2 SVGIG (reference sequence). V was trimmed by 0 bases and J by 4 bases, leaving 9 bases between them. The CDR3 totals 14 residues. The CDR3 bases are TGTGCCTGGAGTGTGGGGGGCTCCACCGGGGAGCTGTTTTTT. The encoded protein is CAWSVGGSTGELFF.

This clonotype was observed at least ten times. The chain carries TRBV28 and TRBJ2-5; 10 bases match TRBD2. CDR1 and CDR2 from the germline V gene are MDHEN and SYDVKM. J was trimmed by 7 bases and V by 4 bases; bases with no gene match: 9. The CDR3 consists of 15 residues. As DNA, the CDR3 is TGTGCCAGCAGTTACCCGGGACTAGCGTTCGGGACCCAGTACTTC. Translated, it gives CASSYPGLAFGTQYF.

This rearrangement joins TRBV5-6 to TRBJ1-1; D unresolved. The germline V gene has CDR1 SGHDT and CDR2 YYEEEE. This CDR3 region has 14 residues. V lost 0 bases and J lost 1, with 7 bases in between. CDR3: CASSLGQWNTEAFF. In DNA form, the CDR3 reads TGTGCCAGCAGCTTGGGACAATGGAACACTGAAGCTTTCTTT.

This clonotype was seen only a few times. The chain links TRBV6-1 to TRBJ1-3; D perhaps matches TRBD1 (6 bases). Trimming stripped 6 bases from V and 3 bases from J, with 15 bases between. Germline CDR1 MNHNS, CDR2 SASEGT. This CDR3 has 15 amino acids. This CDR3 is CASSNRPGDGNTIYF. As DNA, the CDR3 is TGTGCCAGCAGCAACCGGCCAGGGGATGGAAACACCATATATTTT.

This clonotype was seen repeatedly, ten times or more. The chain links TRBV2 to TRBJ2-3; 9 bases fit TRBD2. This CDR3 is built from 15 residues. Germline CDR1 is SNHLY and CDR2 is FYNNEI. V trimming: 9 bases; J trimming: 5 bases; junction bases outside the gene matches: 12. The CDR3 sequence is CARRDDSGRLDTQYF. The CDR3, as DNA: TGTGCCAGACGAGACGATAGCGGGAGACTAGATACGCAGTATTTT.

About this clonotype itself: A single base separates this from a much larger clone, so it may be a read error. The V gene is TRBV2, the J gene TRBJ2-7; 9 bases map to TRBD1. Germline values: CDR1 SNHLY, CDR2 FYNNEI. This CDR3 is built from 14 residues. The CDR3 DNA follows: TGTGACAGTGTGATAGGACAGGGGTGGGTCGAGCAGTACTTC. It specifies CDSVIGQGWVEQYF.

This clonotype was seen repeatedly, ten times or more. CDR3 coding DNA: TGTGCCAGCAGTTCCCGGGCGGGGCGGGGGATTGAAGCTTTCTTT. Encoded protein: CASSSRAGRGIEAFF. The V gene is TRBV12-3 or TRBV12-4, the J gene TRBJ1-1; D may be TRBD1 (5 bases). Trimming left V 4 bases short and J 7 bases short, with 19 bases between. The CDR3 is 15 residues long.

This clonotype was seen a handful of times. V and J are TRBV6-4 and TRBJ1-5; D uncertain. Germline V gene data show CDR1 as MRHNA and CDR2 as SNTAGT. The CDR3 runs 13 residues. Deletions cut 4 bases from V and 0 bases from J, with 4 bases between. In nucleotides, the CDR3 is TGTGCCAGCAGTGTCGATAGCAATCAGCCCCAGCATTTT. The encoded protein is CASSVDSNQPQHF.

The chain has TRBV15 and TRBJ2-7, with no clear D. Looked up from germline, CDR1 is LNHNV and CDR2 is YYDKDF (reference sequence). The CDR3 contains 16 residues. The ends were cut back, 0 bases at V and 0 bases at J, with 12 bases in the middle. CDR3 DNA sequence: TGTGCCACCAGCAGAGATCTGGTGTCCAGCTCCTACGAGCAGTACTTC. Translating gives CATSRDLVSSSYEQYF.

The rearrangement links TRBV12-3 or TRBV12-4 to TRBJ1-5, with a weak D call TRBD1 (6 bases). V lost 5 bases, J lost 4 bases, and 15 bases lay in between. The CDR3 has 15 amino acids. DNA for the CDR3: TGTGCCAGCAGTGGGGGGGGGCAGGAGAATCAGCCCCAGCATTTT. Translating it yields CASSGGGQENQPQHF.